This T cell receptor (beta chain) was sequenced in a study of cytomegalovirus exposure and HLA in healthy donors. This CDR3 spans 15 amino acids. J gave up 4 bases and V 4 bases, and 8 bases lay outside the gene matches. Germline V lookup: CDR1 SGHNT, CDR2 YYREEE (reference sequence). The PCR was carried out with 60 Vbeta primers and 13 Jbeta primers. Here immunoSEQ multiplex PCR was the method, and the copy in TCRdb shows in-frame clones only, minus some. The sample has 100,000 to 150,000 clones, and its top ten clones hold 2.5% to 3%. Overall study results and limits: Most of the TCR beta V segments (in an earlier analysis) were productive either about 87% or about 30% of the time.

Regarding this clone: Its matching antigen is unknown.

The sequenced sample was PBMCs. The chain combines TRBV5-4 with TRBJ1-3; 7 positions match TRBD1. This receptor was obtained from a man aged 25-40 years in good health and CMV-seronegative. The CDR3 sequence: CASSGDSLGGNTIYF. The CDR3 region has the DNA TGTGCCAGCAGCGGGGACAGCCTCGGGGGAAACACCATATATTTT.